This T cell receptor beta chain is drawn from a study of OX40 agonist ivuxolimab in advanced cancers. Study details: Enrolled patients in dose escalation had cancers that were hepatocellular carcinoma, melanoma, renal cell or head and neck cancer.

Whole-study results and caveats: On average, a greater number of expanded clones characterised CD8+ T cells relative to CD4+.

CDR3 length equals 15 residues. Germline-derived CDR1 and CDR2 are SGHTA and FQGTGA. V gave up 5 bases and J gave up 8 bases, with 19 bases separating them. Repertoires were generated with immunoSEQ multiplex PCR, while TCRdb's copy carries only in-frame clones and drops some. The sample lists around 60,000 clones, around 83% seen once, with 2.5% to 3.5% in the top ten. Details on this clone: Its specificity is unknown.

The material was CD4+ or CD8+ T cells sorted from blood, obtained in a trial of the OX40 agonist ivuxolimab. This chain connects TRBV7-3 to TRBJ2-1; tentative D call: TRBD1 (5 bases). The receptor comes from an adult with an advanced solid tumor such as melanoma, head and neck, liver or kidney cancer. Here the CDR3 DNA reads TGTGCCAGCAGCCCCCGGCCAGGGTTGATGGATGAGCAGTTCTTC. It translates to CASSPRPGLMDEQFF.